This T cell receptor beta chain appears in the sequencing data of a study of shared clonotypes between healthy human individuals. Turning to the study itself: Each donor's CD4 naive and CD4 memory cells filled three plates apiece, CD8 naive two, and CD8 memory one.

With regard to this clone: What it recognizes is unknown.

The run depth of the assay was deep. TCRdb keeps only in-frame clones here, not all; method: immunoSEQ multiplex PCR. There are 2 million to 3 million clones in the sample; over 85% occur only once, and 0.36% lies in the top ten. Study observations and caveats: Clonotype sharing among donors, it was expected, would be affected by sequencing depth. Genetic and exposure-history diversity was limited by the small donor number.

This CDR3 has 12 residues. Trimming left V 5 bases short and J 7 bases short, with 10 bases between. CDR1 and CDR2 (germline): SNHLY, FYNNEI. This chain uses TRBV2 with TRBJ2-3; D gene ambiguous. The sequenced sample consisted of naive CD4+ T cells from PBMCs. Subset: CD45RA+ positively selected. This receptor was taken from a man aged 18 to 35 in good health. Some clones in this sample may be carry-over from other donors' samples. For the CDR3, the DNA is TGTGCCAGCAGTCCCAGCTCATATACGCAGTATTTT. Its protein product is CASSPSSYTQYF.